This T cell receptor (beta chain) was identified in a study of CD8 T cells in Susac syndrome. Study-wide results and limits: As the study acknowledged, the number of individuals in its TCR sequencing and HLA analysis was relatively small.

The CDR3 runs 14 residues. Looked up from germline, CDR1 is DFQATT and CDR2 is SNEGSKA (reference sequence). V was clipped by 0 bases and J by 8 bases, with 16 bases between them. The multiple sclerosis controls consisted of treatment-naive patients with relapsing-remitting disease, either stable or active. Negative isolation was applied to CD8+ and CD4+ T cells, and FACS enrichment was applied to TEMRA cells. To note about this clonotype: The antigen remains undetermined.

Random hexamers were used to reverse transcribe the RNA input (0.5 to 1 ug). TCR beta CDR3 was amplified by immunoSEQ covering 54 Vbeta and 13 Jbeta. A single record per CDR3 protein comes from TCRdb applying MiXCR to the immunoSEQ multiplex PCR reads. The sample carries 190,000 or so distinct CDR3 sequences, nearly 95% recorded once. Material for sequencing was CD4+ T cells from PBMCs. The TCR sequence derives from a human donor with multiple sclerosis. The chain links TRBV20-1 to TRBJ1-2, with a tentative D call TRBD1 (5 bases). The CDR3 loop reads CSARDWDHNGGYTF. Here the CDR3 DNA reads TGCAGTGCTAGAGACTGGGACCACAACGGGGGCTACACCTTC.